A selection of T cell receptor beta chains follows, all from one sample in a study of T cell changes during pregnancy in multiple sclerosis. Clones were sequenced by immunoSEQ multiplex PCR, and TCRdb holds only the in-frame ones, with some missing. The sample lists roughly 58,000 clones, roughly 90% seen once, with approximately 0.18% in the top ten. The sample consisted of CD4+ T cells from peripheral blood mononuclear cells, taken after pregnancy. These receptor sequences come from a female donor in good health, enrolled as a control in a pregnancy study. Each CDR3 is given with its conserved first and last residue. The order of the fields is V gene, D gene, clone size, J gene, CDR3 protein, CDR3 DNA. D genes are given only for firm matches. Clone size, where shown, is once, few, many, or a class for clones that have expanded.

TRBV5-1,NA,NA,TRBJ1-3,CASSLEGGSGNTIYF,TGCGCCAGCAGCTTGGAGGGAGGCTCTGGAAACACCATATATTTT
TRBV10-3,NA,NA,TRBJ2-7,CAISEPPGEALEQYF,TGTGCCATCAGTGAGCCCCCCGGTGAGGCTCTCGAGCAGTACTTC
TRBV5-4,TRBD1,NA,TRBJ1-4,CASSRQGLGEKLFF,TGTGCCAGCAGCCGACAGGGGCTGGGTGAAAAACTGTTTTTT
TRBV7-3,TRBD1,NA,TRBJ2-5,CASSRDRGETQYF,TGTGCCAGCAGCCGAGACAGGGGCGAGACCCAGTACTTC
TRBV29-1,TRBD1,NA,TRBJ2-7,CSVREVGTVVEQYF,TGCAGCGTTCGGGAAGTGGGGACAGTCGTCGAGCAGTACTTC
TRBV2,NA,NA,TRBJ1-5,CASSQTNRVFNQPQHF,TGTGCCAGCAGTCAAACTAACAGGGTCTTCAATCAGCCCCAGCATTTT
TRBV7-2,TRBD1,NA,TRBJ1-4,CASSRDRGHEKLFF,TGTGCCAGCAGCCGAGACAGGGGACATGAAAAACTGTTTTTT
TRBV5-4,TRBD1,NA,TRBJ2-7,CASSPGTAYEQYF,TGTGCCAGCAGCCCCGGGACAGCCTACGAGCAGTACTTC
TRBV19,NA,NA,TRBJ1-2,CASSERNRGYYGYTF,TGTGCCAGTAGCGAACGGAATAGGGGATACTATGGCTACACCTTC
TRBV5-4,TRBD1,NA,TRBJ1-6,CASSIPGQNSPLHF,TGTGCCAGCAGCATACCGGGACAGAATTCACCCCTCCACTTT
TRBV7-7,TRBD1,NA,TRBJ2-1,CASSFAGTGANEQFF,TGTGCTAGCAGCTTCGCCGGGACAGGGGCTAATGAGCAGTTCTTC
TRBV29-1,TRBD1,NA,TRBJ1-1,CSVVPGQHTNTEAFF,TGCAGCGTCGTTCCGGGACAGCATACGAACACTGAAGCTTTCTTT
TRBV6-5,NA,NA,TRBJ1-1,CASTAQGNTEAFF,TGTGCCAGCACAGCTCAGGGGAACACTGAAGCTTTCTTT
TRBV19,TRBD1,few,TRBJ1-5,CASTLRGRNNQPQHF,TGTGCCAGTACCCTCAGGGGGCGAAACAATCAGCCCCAGCATTTT
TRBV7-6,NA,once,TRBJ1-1,CASSLGLNREAFF,TGTGCCAGCAGCTTAGGTCTAAACAGGGAAGCTTTCTTT
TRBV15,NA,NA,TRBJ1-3,CATTPVRAGNTIYF,TGTGCCACCACACCCGTTCGGGCTGGAAACACCATATATTTT
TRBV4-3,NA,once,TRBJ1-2,CASSQAGSRYGYTF,TGCGCCAGCAGCCAAGCCGGGTCCCGCTATGGCTACACCTTC
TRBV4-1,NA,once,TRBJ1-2,CASSQLRDKGRDDYGYTF,TGCGCCAGCAGCCAGCTCCGGGACAAGGGGAGGGATGACTATGGCTACACCTTC
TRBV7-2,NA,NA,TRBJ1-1,CASSFRWNTEAFF,TGTGCCAGCAGCTTTAGATGGAACACTGAAGCTTTCTTT
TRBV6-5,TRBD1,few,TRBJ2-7,CASSTPGQGYREQYF,TGTGCCAGCAGCACCCCGGGACAGGGGTATCGCGAGCAGTACTTC
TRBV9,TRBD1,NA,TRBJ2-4,CASSGRQGAGVDKNIQYF,TGTGCCAGCAGCGGACGACAGGGGGCAGGCGTTGACAAAAACATTCAGTACTTC
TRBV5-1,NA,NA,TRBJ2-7,CAGYSGRSYEQYF,TGCGCCGGTTACAGTGGCAGATCCTACGAGCAGTACTTC
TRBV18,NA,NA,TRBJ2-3,CASSAISYSTDTQYF,TGTGCCAGCTCAGCGATTAGTTATAGCACAGATACGCAGTATTTT
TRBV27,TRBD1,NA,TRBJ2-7,CASSRVGTGPYEQYF,TGTGCCAGCAGCCGCGTCGGGACAGGACCCTACGAGCAGTACTTC
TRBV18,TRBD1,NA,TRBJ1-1,CASSPGTGNEAFF,TGTGCCAGCTCACCGGGGACAGGGAATGAAGCTTTCTTT
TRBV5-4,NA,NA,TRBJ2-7,CATRMERDIHEQYF,TGTGCCACGCGAATGGAACGGGACATCCACGAGCAGTACTTC
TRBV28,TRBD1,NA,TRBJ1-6,CASSFRQGMYNSPLHF,TGTGCCAGCAGTTTCCGACAGGGAATGTATAATTCACCCCTCCACTTT
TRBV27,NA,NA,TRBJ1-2,CASSRGGTNYGYTF,TGTGCCAGCTCAAGGGGGGGGACTAACTATGGCTACACCTTC
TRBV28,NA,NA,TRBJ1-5,CASSSQSLRGWPQHF,TGTGCCAGCAGTTCACAGTCCCTTAGGGGGTGGCCCCAGCATTTT
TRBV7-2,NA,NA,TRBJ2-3,CASSSRGGSDTQYF,TGTGCCAGCAGCTCCAGGGGCGGGAGTGATACGCAGTATTTT
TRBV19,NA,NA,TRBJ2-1,CASRPHRGGAGREQFF,TGTGCCAGTAGGCCTCATAGAGGGGGGGCAGGGCGGGAGCAGTTCTTC
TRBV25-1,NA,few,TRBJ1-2,CASRGEGNYGYTF,TGTGCCAGCAGGGGTGAGGGTAACTATGGCTACACCTTC
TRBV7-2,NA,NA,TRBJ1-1,CASSLTGPYTEAFF,TGTGCCAGCAGCTTAACAGGGCCCTACACTGAAGCTTTCTTT
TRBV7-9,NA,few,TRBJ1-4,CASSSGATNEKLFF,TGTGCCAGCAGCTCAGGGGCAACTAATGAAAAACTGTTTTTT
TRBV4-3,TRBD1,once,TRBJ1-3,CASSQGLGTGGANKAGNTIYF,TGCGCCAGCAGCCAAGGTTTGGGGACAGGGGGCGCGAATAAGGCTGGAAACACCATATATTTT
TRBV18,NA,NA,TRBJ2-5,CASSRLPGEETQYF,TGTGCCAGCTCCCGGCTTCCAGGGGAAGAGACCCAGTACTTC
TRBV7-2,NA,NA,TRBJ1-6,CASSLVADSINSPLHF,TGTGCCAGCAGCTTAGTCGCGGACAGTATTAATTCACCCCTCCACTTT
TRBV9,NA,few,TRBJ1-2,CASSVESGVGYTF,TGTGCCAGCAGCGTAGAGTCAGGGGTTGGCTACACCTTC
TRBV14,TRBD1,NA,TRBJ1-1,CASTHPGGLRDTEAFF,TGTGCCAGCACCCACCCAGGGGGCCTCAGGGACACTGAAGCTTTCTTT
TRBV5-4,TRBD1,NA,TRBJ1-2,CASSQDRNYGYTF,TGTGCCAGCAGCCAGGACAGGAACTATGGCTACACCTTC
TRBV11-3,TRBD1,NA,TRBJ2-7,CASSPWTGDQREQYF,TGTGCCAGCAGCCCTTGGACAGGGGACCAACGGGAGCAGTACTTC
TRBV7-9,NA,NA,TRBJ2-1,CASSSRGFEQFF,TGTGCCAGCAGCTCTAGAGGTTTTGAGCAGTTCTTC
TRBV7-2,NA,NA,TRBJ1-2,CASSGLGGSRANYGYTF,TGTGCCAGCAGCGGGTTGGGGGGATCTCGGGCTAACTATGGCTACACCTTC
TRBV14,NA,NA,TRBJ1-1,CASSPSRLTEAFF,TGTGCCAGCAGCCCTTCCAGGCTCACTGAAGCTTTCTTT
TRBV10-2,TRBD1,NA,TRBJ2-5,CASSESGQGVETQYF,TGCGCCAGCAGTGAGTCAGGACAGGGAGTGGAGACCCAGTACTTC
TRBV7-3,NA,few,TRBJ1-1,CASSSGRVGTEAFF,TGTGCCAGCAGCTCGGGGAGAGTCGGCACTGAAGCTTTCTTT
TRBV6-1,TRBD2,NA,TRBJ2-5,CASVGRGGQETQYF,TGTGCCAGCGTGGGGCGGGGGGGGCAAGAGACCCAGTACTTC
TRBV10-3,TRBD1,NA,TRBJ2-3,CAIRQGATDTQYF,TGTGCCATCAGACAGGGGGCTACAGATACGCAGTATTTT
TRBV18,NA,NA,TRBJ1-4,CASSRNRGATNEKLFF,TGTGCCAGCTCACGCAACCGCGGGGCTACTAATGAAAAACTGTTTTTT
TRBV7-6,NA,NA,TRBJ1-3,CASSLVSQAGNTIYF,TGTGCCAGCAGCTTAGTATCGCAAGCAGGAAACACCATATATTTT
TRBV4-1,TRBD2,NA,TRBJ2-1,CASSRILLAGGRNNEQFF,TGCGCCAGCAGCCGCATATTACTAGCGGGGGGACGTAACAATGAGCAGTTCTTC